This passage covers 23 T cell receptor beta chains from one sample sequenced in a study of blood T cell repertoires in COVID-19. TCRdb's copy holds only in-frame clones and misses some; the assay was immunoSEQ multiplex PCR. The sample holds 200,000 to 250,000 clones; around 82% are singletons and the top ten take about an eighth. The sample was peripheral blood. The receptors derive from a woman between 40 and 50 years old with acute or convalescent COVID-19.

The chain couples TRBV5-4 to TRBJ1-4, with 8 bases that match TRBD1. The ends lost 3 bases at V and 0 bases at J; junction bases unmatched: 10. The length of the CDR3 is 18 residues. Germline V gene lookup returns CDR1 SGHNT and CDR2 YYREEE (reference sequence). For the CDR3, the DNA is TGTGCCAGCAGCTCCTCCGGGACAGGACTTGCAACTAATGAAAAACTGTTTTTT. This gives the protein CASSSSGTGLATNEKLFF.

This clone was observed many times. The DNA for the CDR3 is TGCAGCGTTGAACAGGGAAAAACCAACACTGAAGCTTTCTTT. It specifies CSVEQGKTNTEAFF. V is TRBV29-1 and J is TRBJ1-1, with D perhaps TRBD1 (5 bases). The germline CDR1 and CDR2 sequences are SQVTM and ANQGSEA. V dropped 2 bases and J dropped 2 bases, with 12 bases sitting between them. The CDR3 has 14 amino acids.

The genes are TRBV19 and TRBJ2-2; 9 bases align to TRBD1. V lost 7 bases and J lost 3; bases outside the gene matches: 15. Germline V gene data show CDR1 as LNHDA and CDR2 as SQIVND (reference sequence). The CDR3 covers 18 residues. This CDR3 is CASTGGTGRFADTGELFF. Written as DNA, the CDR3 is TGTGCCAGTACTGGCGGGACAGGGCGTTTTGCGGACACCGGGGAGCTGTTTTTT.

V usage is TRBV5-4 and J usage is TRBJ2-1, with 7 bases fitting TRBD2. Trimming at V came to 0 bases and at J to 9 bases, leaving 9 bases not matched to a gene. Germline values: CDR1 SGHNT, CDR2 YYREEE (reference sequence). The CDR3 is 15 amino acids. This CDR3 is CASSLVLAQSSEQFF. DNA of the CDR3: TGTGCCAGCAGCTTGGTACTAGCGCAAAGTAGTGAGCAGTTCTTC.

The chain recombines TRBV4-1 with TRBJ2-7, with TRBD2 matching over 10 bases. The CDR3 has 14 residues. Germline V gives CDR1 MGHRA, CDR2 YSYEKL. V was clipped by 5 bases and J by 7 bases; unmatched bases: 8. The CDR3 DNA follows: TGCGCCAGCAGCTCAGCGGGAGGGCCTTGGGAGCAGTACTTC. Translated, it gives CASSSAGGPWEQYF.

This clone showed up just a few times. CDR3 nucleotide sequence: TGCGCCAGCAGGCCAGTGGGACAGATTAATGAAAAACTGTTTTTT. As protein: CASRPVGQINEKLFF. This chain links TRBV5-1 with TRBJ1-4; 7 bases agree with TRBD1. CDR1 is SGHRS, CDR2 YFSETQ, per germline. V dropped 5 bases and J dropped 4; count of bases not matched to a gene: 8. The CDR3 runs 15 residues.

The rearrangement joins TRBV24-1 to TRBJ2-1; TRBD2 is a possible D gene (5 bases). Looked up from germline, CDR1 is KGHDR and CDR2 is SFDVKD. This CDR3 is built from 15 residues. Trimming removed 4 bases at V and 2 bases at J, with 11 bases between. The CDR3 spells CATSDAGLPYNEQFF. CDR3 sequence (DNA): TGTGCCACCAGTGACGCGGGCCTTCCCTACAATGAGCAGTTCTTC.

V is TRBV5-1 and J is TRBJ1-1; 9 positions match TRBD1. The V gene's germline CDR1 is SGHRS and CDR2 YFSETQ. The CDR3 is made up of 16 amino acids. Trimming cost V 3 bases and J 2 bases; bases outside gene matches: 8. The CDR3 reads CASSSTSGQGNTEAFF. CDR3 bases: TGCGCCAGCAGCTCCACCTCGGGACAGGGTAACACTGAAGCTTTCTTT.

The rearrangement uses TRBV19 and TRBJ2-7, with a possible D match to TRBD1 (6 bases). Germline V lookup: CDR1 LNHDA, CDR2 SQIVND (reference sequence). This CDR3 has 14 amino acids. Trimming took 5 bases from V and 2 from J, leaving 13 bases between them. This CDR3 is CASSLQGPAYEQYF. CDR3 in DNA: TGTGCCAGTAGTTTGCAGGGGCCAGCCTACGAGCAGTACTTC.

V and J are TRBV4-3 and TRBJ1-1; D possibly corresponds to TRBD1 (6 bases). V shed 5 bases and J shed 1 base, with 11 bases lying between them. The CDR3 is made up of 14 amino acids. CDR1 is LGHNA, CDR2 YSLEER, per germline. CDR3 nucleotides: TGCGCCAGCAGCTGGGGGCGTAAGAACACTGAAGCTTTCTTT. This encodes CASSWGRKNTEAFF.

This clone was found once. CDR3 sequence: CASTGERTDTQYF. In nucleotides, the CDR3 is TGTGCCAGTACAGGTGAGAGGACAGATACGCAGTATTTT. V is TRBV2 and J is TRBJ2-3; D perhaps matches TRBD1 (5 bases). V was cut by 9 bases and J by 3 bases, with 13 bases left in between. The CDR3 has 13 residues. CDR1 and CDR2 (germline): SNHLY, FYNNEI.

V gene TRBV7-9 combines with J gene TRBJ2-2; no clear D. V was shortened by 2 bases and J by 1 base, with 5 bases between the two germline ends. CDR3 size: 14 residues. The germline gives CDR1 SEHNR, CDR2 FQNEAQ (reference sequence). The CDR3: CASSLSQNTGELFF. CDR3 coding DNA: TGTGCCAGCAGCTTAAGCCAGAACACCGGGGAGCTGTTTTTT.

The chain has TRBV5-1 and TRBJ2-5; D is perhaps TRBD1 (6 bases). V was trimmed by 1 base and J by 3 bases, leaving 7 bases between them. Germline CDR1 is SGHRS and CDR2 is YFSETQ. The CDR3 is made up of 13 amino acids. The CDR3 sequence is CASSLTGKETQYF. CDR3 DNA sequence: TGCGCCAGCAGCTTGACAGGGAAAGAGACCCAGTACTTC.

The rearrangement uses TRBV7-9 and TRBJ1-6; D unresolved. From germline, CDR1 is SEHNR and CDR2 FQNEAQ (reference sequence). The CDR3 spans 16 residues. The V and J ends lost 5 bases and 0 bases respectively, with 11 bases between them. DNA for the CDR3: TGTGCCAGCAGCCAAGACACGGACTCCTATAATTCACCCCTCCACTTT. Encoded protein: CASSQDTDSYNSPLHF.

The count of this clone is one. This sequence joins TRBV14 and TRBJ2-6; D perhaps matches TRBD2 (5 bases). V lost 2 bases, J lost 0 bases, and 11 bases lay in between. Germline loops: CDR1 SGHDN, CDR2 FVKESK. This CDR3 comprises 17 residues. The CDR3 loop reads CASSQRVGSSGANVLTF. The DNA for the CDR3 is TGTGCCAGCAGCCAAAGGGTAGGGAGCTCTGGGGCCAACGTCCTGACTTTC.

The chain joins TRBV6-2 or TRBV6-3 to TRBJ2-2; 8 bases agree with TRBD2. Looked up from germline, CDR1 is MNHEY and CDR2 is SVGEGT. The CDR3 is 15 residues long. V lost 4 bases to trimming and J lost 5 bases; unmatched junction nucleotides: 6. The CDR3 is CASSSLGLATGELFF. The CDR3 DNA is TGTGCCAGCAGTTCCTTAGGACTAGCAACCGGGGAGCTGTTTTTT.

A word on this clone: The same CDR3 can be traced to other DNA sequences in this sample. The CDR3 here is CASSQLAGGFLDEQFF. In DNA, the CDR3 is TGTGCCAGCAGCCAACTAGCGGGAGGGTTTTTGGATGAGCAGTTCTTC. The chain joins TRBV3-1 (or the pseudogene TRBV3-2) to TRBJ2-1; 12 positions agree with TRBD2. The CDR3 runs to 16 residues. Germline V gene lookup returns CDR1 LGHDT and CDR2 YNNKEL (reference sequence). The trim removed 2 bases at V and 8 bases at J, leaving 7 bases unmatched.

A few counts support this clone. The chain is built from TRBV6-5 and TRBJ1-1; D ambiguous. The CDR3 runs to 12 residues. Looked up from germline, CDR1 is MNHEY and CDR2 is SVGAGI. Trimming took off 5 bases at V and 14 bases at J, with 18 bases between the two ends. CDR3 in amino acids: CASSNGERAAFF. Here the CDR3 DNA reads TGTGCCAGCAGTAACGGGGAGCGGGCGGCCTTCTTT.

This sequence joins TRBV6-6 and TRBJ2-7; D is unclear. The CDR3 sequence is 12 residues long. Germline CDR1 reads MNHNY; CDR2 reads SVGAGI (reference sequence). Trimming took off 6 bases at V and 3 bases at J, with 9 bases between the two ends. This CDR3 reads CASRPPGYEQYF. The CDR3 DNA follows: TGTGCCAGCAGACCACCAGGCTACGAGCAGTACTTC.

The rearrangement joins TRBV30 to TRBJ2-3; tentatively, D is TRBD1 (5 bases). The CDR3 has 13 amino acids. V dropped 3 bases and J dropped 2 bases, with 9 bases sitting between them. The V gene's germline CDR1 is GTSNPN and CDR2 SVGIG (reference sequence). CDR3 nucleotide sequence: TGTGCCTGGAGCAGGGAACCCACAGATACGCAGTATTTT. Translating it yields CAWSREPTDTQYF. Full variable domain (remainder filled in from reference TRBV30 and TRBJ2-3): SQTIHQWPATLVQPVGSPLSLECTVEGTSNPNLYWYRQAAGRGLQLLFYSVGIGQISSEVPQNLSASRPQDRQFILSSKKLLLSDSGFYLCAWSREPTDTQYFGPGTRLTVL.

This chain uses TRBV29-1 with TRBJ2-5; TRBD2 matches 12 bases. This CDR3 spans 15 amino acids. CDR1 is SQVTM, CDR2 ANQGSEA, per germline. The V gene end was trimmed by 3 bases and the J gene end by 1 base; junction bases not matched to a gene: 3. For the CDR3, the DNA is TGCAGCGTTGAGGCTAGCGGGAGGGCCCAAGAGACCCAGTACTTC. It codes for CSVEASGRAQETQYF.

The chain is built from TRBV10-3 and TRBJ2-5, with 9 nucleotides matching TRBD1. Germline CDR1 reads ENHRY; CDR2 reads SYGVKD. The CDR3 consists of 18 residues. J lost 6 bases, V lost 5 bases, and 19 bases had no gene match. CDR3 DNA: TGTGCCATCAGTAGTGGGGGAAGGGACAGGGATGGCATACAGACCCAGTACTTC. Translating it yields CAISSGGRDRDGIQTQYF.

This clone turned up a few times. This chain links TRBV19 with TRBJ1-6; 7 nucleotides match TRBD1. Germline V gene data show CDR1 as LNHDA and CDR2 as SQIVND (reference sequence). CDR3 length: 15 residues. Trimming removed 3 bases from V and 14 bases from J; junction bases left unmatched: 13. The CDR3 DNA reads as TGTGCCAGTAGTATTCAGGGGGGAAATCGGAAAACCCTCCACTTT. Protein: CASSIQGGNRKTLHF.